This T cell receptor (beta chain) emerged from a study of cytomegalovirus exposure and HLA in healthy donors. Study-wide results and caveats: Presence/absence analyses assumed roughly uniform sequencing depth across donors, which may not hold.

Vbeta (60) and Jbeta (13) primers were used in the PCR. Here immunoSEQ multiplex PCR was the method, and the copy in TCRdb shows in-frame clones only, minus some. The table has about 200,000 clones, roughly 80% seen once. V lost 3 bases, J lost 7 bases, and 10 bases stayed unmatched. Germline V lookup: CDR1 MGHRA, CDR2 YSYEKL. This CDR3 is built from 16 residues. Comment on this clone: Its target is unknown.

This TCR came from a woman aged 25 to 39 in good health and CMV-seronegative. The rearrangement links TRBV4-1 to TRBJ1-4; 8 bases line up with TRBD1. Sequenced sample: PBMCs. CDR3 coding DNA: TGCGCCAGCAGCCAGAAACCTCAGGGGGCCGGTGAAAAACTGTTTTTT. It translates to CASSQKPQGAGEKLFF.